What follows are 24 T cell receptor beta chains derived from one specimen sequenced in a study of cytomegalovirus exposure and HLA in healthy donors. With 60 Vbeta and 13 Jbeta primers, the PCR was carried out. Clones were sequenced by immunoSEQ multiplex PCR, and TCRdb holds only the in-frame ones, with some missing. The sample shows roughly 100,000 clones, less than 10% of them seen only once. The sequenced sample was PBMCs. These TCRs come from a man between 50 and 59 years old in good health and CMV-seropositive.

This clone appeared a few times. This sequence joins TRBV4-3 and TRBJ1-2; 8 bases are shared with TRBD1. Germline V gives CDR1 LGHNA, CDR2 YSLEER. With 4 bases clipped from V and 2 bases from J, the junction kept 6 bases outside the gene matches. This CDR3 is built from 15 residues. Here the CDR3 reads CASSPTGQGNYGYTF. The CDR3 DNA is TGCGCCAGCAGCCCTACCGGACAGGGAAACTATGGCTACACCTTC.

The chain links TRBV5-4 to TRBJ2-7; the match to TRBD1 covers 8 bases. CDR1 is SGHNT, CDR2 YYREEE, per germline (reference sequence). The trim removed 4 bases at V and 6 bases at J, leaving 6 bases unmatched. The CDR3 is made up of 13 amino acids. The CDR3 DNA reads as TGTGCCAGCAGCATGGACAGGGTCAGCGAGCAGTACTTC. This gives the protein CASSMDRVSEQYF.

In this sample, this clone turned up a few times. The CDR3 region is CASGYSGTSGNEQFF. The CDR3, as DNA: TGTGCCAGCGGCTATTCCGGGACTAGCGGGAATGAGCAGTTCTTC. J is TRBJ2-1 and V is TRBV7-8; 12 bases fit TRBD2. This CDR3 contains 15 residues. The V gene end was trimmed by 8 bases and the J gene end by 7 bases; junction bases not matched to a gene: 9. CDR1 is SGHVS and CDR2 is FQNEAQ in the germline V gene.

The gene calls are TRBV27 and TRBJ2-7; 11 positions agree with TRBD2. Germline CDR1 reads MNHEY; CDR2 reads SMNVEV (reference sequence). CDR3 length: 14 amino acids. V lost 8 bases, J lost 1 base, and 4 bases stayed unmatched. In DNA, the CDR3 is TGTGCCAGCTCTTCTAGCGGGAGGTCCTACGAGCAGTACTTC. It yields the protein CASSSSGRSYEQYF.

This clone was seen only a few times. CDR3 sequence: CASSVGGDTEAFF. In DNA form, the CDR3 reads TGTGCCAGCAGCGTGGGGGGGGACACTGAAGCTTTCTTT. The chain carries TRBV9 and TRBJ1-1, with D possibly TRBD1 on 5 matching bases. Germline CDR1 and CDR2: SGDLS and YYNGEE. The CDR3 is 13 residues long. V dropped 2 bases and J dropped 3 bases, with 8 bases sitting between them.

The chain carries TRBV28 and TRBJ2-7, with D perhaps TRBD2 (6 bases). CDR1 and CDR2 (germline): MDHEN, SYDVKM. The V end was cut by 2 bases, the J end by 6 bases, with 11 bases between. The CDR3 runs 13 residues. The CDR3 loop reads CASSLTGVSEQYF. Here the CDR3 DNA reads TGTGCCAGCAGTTTAACGGGGGTAAGCGAGCAGTACTTC. Complete variable domain (other parts from reference TRBV28 and TRBJ2-7): DVKVTQSSRYLVKRTGEKVFLECVQDMDHENMFWYRQDPGLGLRLIYFSYDVKMKEKGDIPEGYSVSREKKERFSLILESASTNQTSMYLCASSLTGVSEQYFGPGTRLTVT.

This clone appeared a few times. The same CDR3 arises from other DNA sequences in this sample as well. The V and J genes are TRBV30 and TRBJ1-5, with 7 bases identical to TRBD1. With 1 base clipped from V and 5 bases from J, the junction kept 2 bases outside the gene matches. The CDR3 sequence is 13 residues long. Germline-derived CDR1 and CDR2 are GTSNPN and SVGIG (reference sequence). The CDR3 DNA reads TGTGCCTGGAGTGGGACAGGAGATCAGCCCCAGCATTTT. This gives the protein CAWSGTGDQPQHF.

The gene calls are TRBV7-9 and TRBJ1-4; 11 bases fit TRBD1. The germline V gene encodes CDR1 SEHNR and CDR2 FQNEAQ (reference sequence). The CDR3 spans 14 residues. Trimming cost V 6 bases and J 5 bases; bases outside gene matches: 2. The DNA of the CDR3 is TGTGCCAGCAGTTGGGACAGGGGGAATGAAAAACTGTTTTTT. Its protein is CASSWDRGNEKLFF.

This clone appeared a single time. This chain joins TRBV6-6 and TRBJ1-5; 8 bases agree with TRBD1. This CDR3 contains 15 residues. The junction had 5 bases not matched to a gene; V was cut back by 4 bases and J by 3 bases. The V gene's germline CDR1 is MNHNY and CDR2 SVGAGI (reference sequence). The CDR3 DNA sequence: TGTGCCAGCAGTTTTTCAGGGGGCAACAATCAGCCCCAGCATTTT. Protein sequence: CASSFSGGNNQPQHF.

The CDR3 sequence is CASSMKGSGNTIYF. CDR3 coding DNA: TGTGCCAGTAGTATGAAGGGGTCTGGAAACACCATATATTTT. The V call is TRBV19, the J call TRBJ1-3, with D tentatively TRBD1 (5 bases). The germline CDR1 and CDR2 sequences are LNHDA and SQIVND (reference sequence). Trimming cost V 3 bases and J 1 base, with 7 bases left between them. The CDR3 covers 14 residues.

The chain is built from TRBV28 and TRBJ2-5; weak D call: TRBD2 (6 bases). Trimming took 2 bases from V and 5 from J, leaving 15 bases between them. Germline V gene sequence: CDR1 MDHEN, CDR2 SYDVKM. This CDR3 region has 15 residues. The CDR3 sequence: CASSLVRRGEETQYF. In nucleotides, the CDR3 is TGTGCCAGCAGTTTAGTCAGGAGGGGAGAGGAGACCCAGTACTTC.

This clone has more than one count but fewer than ten. The chain joins TRBV6-5 to TRBJ2-5; 8 bases agree with TRBD1. The CDR3 totals 14 residues. With 5 bases clipped from V and 5 bases from J, the junction kept 7 bases outside the gene matches. The V gene's germline CDR1 is MNHEY and CDR2 SVGAGI. The CDR3 region is CASSRTTGVETQYF. CDR3 sequence (DNA): TGTGCCAGCAGTCGCACGACAGGGGTCGAGACCCAGTACTTC.

The V gene is TRBV5-5, the J gene TRBJ2-1, with D possibly matching TRBD1 (6 bases). This CDR3 has 13 residues. V lost 3 bases and J lost 7, with 11 bases in between. The germline gives CDR1 SGHKS, CDR2 YYEKEE (reference sequence). The CDR3 protein is CASSSLRGNEQFF. The CDR3 DNA is TGTGCCAGCAGCTCCCTGAGGGGGAATGAGCAGTTCTTC.

This clone was counted between two and nine times. The V gene is TRBV7-9, the J gene TRBJ2-7, with D possibly TRBD1 on 7 matching bases. From germline, CDR1 is SEHNR and CDR2 FQNEAQ (reference sequence). The CDR3 sequence is 14 residues long. V gave up 5 bases and J gave up 0 bases, with 11 bases separating them. This CDR3 reads CASSRGTDSYEQYF. DNA of the CDR3: TGTGCCAGCAGCCGCGGGACAGACTCCTACGAGCAGTACTTC.

J is TRBJ2-2 and V is TRBV7-3, with D perhaps matching TRBD2 (6 bases). The germline V and J ends were trimmed by 3 bases and 2 bases, with 13 bases remaining between them. This CDR3 contains 16 residues. Germline loops: CDR1 SGHTA, CDR2 FQGTGA. The CDR3 bases are TGTGCCAGCAGCTTGGGCGGGACTTTTAACACCGGGGAGCTGTTTTTT. Its translation: CASSLGGTFNTGELFF.

This clone was picked up a small number of times. V is TRBV9 and J is TRBJ2-5, with a tentative D call TRBD2 (6 bases). Between the trimmed V and J ends, which lost 0 bases and 5 bases, there was a span of 11 bases. There are 14 residues in the CDR3. The germline V gene has CDR1 SGDLS and CDR2 YYNGEE. CDR3 sequence: CASSVGAGYETQYF. CDR3 DNA: TGTGCCAGCAGCGTAGGGGCGGGGTACGAGACCCAGTACTTC.

V usage is TRBV5-6 and J usage is TRBJ2-7; TRBD1 matches 7 bases. V gave up 6 bases and J gave up 1 base; unmatched junction bases: 10. Germline loops: CDR1 SGHDT, CDR2 YYEEEE. The CDR3 has 15 amino acids. In DNA, the CDR3 is TGTGCCAGCACCTCTAGGACAGGCCTTTCCTACGAGCAGTACTTC. This translates into CASTSRTGLSYEQYF.

This clone was detected only a few times. The same CDR3 arises from other DNA sequences in this sample as well. V and J are TRBV18 and TRBJ2-5, with no clear D. The CDR3 totals 13 residues. The germline gives CDR1 KGHSH, CDR2 LQKENI. Trimming removed 0 bases at V and 4 bases at J, with 6 bases between. Here the CDR3 reads CASSPPRSETQYF. CDR3 coding DNA: TGTGCCAGCTCACCACCCCGGTCAGAGACCCAGTACTTC.

This chain uses TRBV7-2 with TRBJ2-7, with a tentative D call TRBD2 (5 bases). Germline lookup yields CDR1 SGHTA and CDR2 FQGNSA. The CDR3 spans 16 residues. The V gene lost 3 bases and the J gene lost 3 bases, with 18 bases spanning the gap. The CDR3 DNA is TGTGCCAGCAGCTTTTTAAGTCGGAGGTTAGGCTACGAGCAGTACTTC. This codes for CASSFLSRRLGYEQYF. Full variable domain (rest looked up from reference TRBV7-2 and TRBJ2-7): GAGVSQSPSNKVTEKGKDVELRCDPISGHTALYWYRQSLGQGLEFLIYFQGNSAPDKSGLPSDRFSAERTGGSVSTLTIQRTQQEDSAVYLCASSFLSRRLGYEQYFGPGTRLTVT.

In its sample, this clone was seen many times. This chain uses TRBV7-9 with TRBJ2-7; D is unclear. This CDR3 region has 13 residues. V shed 3 bases and J shed 0 bases, with 6 bases lying between them. CDR1 is SEHNR, CDR2 FQNEAQ, per germline (reference sequence). The CDR3 spells CASSFSSSYEQYF. The CDR3 region has the DNA TGTGCCAGCAGCTTCTCGAGCTCCTACGAGCAGTACTTC.

This clone was counted only a few times. This rearrangement joins TRBV7-8 to TRBJ1-3, with D maybe TRBD1 (5 bases). Trimming cost V 3 bases and J 0 bases, with 6 bases left between them. This CDR3 is 14 amino acids long. The germline gives CDR1 SGHVS, CDR2 FQNEAQ. The CDR3 coding sequence is TGTGCCAGCAGCTTCGACAGCTCTGGAAACACCATATATTTT. It is translated as CASSFDSSGNTIYF. The full variable domain, with the rest looked up from reference TRBV7-8 and TRBJ1-3, is GAGVSQSPRYKVAKRGQDVALRCDPISGHVSLFWYQQALGQGPEFLTYFQNEAQLDKSGLPSDRFFAERPEGSVSTLKIQRTQQEDSAVYLCASSFDSSGNTIYFGEGSWLTVV.

The CDR3 protein is CASSPPDTMNTEAFF. As DNA, the CDR3 is TGTGCCAGCAGTCCTCCGGACACTATGAACACTGAAGCTTTCTTT. The rearrangement uses TRBV28 and TRBJ1-1; weak D call: TRBD1 (5 bases). Trimming took 5 bases from V and 0 from J, leaving 13 bases between them. Germline V gene data show CDR1 as MDHEN and CDR2 as SYDVKM. CDR3 length: 15 residues.

V and J are TRBV28 and TRBJ1-2; TRBD1 matches 8 bases. The CDR3 has 15 amino acids. CDR1 and CDR2 (germline): MDHEN, SYDVKM. J was trimmed by 4 bases and V by 6 bases; bases with no gene match: 10. The DNA for the CDR3 is TGTGCCAGCAGGCCCCGAGACAGGGGTCTCTATGGCTACACCTTC. This sequence encodes CASRPRDRGLYGYTF.

The table lists this clone with many counts. The chain joins TRBV2 to TRBJ2-1; 13 nucleotides align to TRBD2. The CDR3 loop spans 14 amino acids. Germline lookup yields CDR1 SNHLY and CDR2 FYNNEI. V gave up 6 bases and J gave up 6 bases; unmatched junction bases: 2. The CDR3 DNA reads TGTGCCAGCAGCGGGACTAGCGGGACCAATGAGCAGTTCTTC. Protein product: CASSGTSGTNEQFF.